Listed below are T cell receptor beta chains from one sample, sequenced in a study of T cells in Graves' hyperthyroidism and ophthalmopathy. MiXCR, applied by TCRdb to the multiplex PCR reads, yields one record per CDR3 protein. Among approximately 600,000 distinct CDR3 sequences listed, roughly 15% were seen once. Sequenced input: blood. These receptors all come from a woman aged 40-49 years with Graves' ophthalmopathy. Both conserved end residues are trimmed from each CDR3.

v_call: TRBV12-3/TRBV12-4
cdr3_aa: ASRASTPTEAF

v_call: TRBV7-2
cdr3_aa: ASSSRDSQY

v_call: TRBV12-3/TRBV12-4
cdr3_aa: ASSSSGLDQETQY

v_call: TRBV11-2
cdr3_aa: ASSVGTSGDEQY

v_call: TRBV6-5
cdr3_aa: ASSYRQSDTEAF

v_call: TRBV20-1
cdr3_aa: SARGPNRGSHEQY

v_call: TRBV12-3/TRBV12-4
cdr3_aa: ASKKSGVGTEAF

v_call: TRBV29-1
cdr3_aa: SVGVGQLGETQY

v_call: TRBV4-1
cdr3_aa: ASSQTSTTYEQY

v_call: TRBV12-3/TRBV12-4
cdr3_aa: ASSIGVAYEQY